The present entry profiles one TCR beta chain with its context. Its antigen remains unknown. V lost 7 bases, J lost 9 bases, and 9 bases stayed unmatched. Per the germline V gene, CDR1 is MNHEY and CDR2 is SVGAGI. The CDR3 length is 14 residues. 13 Jbeta primers and 60 Vbeta primers were used for the PCR. Measured with immunoSEQ multiplex PCR; TCRdb has only the in-frame clones, and not every one. Of some 200,000 clones in the sample, less than 85% are singletons; the top ten hold roughly 0.22%. This sample stems from a study of cytomegalovirus exposure and HLA in healthy donors. Findings and limits, study-wide: Rarity characterized most TCR sequences, yet some public TCRs appeared in many donors. Previous analysis showed most TCR beta V segments were productive about 87% or about 30% of the time.

All the people who gave samples were healthy bone marrow donors. The V call is TRBV6-5, the J call TRBJ1-6; TRBD1 agrees at 7 bases. The receptor was isolated from a girl aged 2 to 9 in good health and CMV-seronegative. Input material: PBMCs. The CDR3 coding sequence is TGTGCCAGCACACCAGGGACAGCATCTTCACCCCTCCACTTT. Amino acid sequence: CASTPGTASSPLHF.